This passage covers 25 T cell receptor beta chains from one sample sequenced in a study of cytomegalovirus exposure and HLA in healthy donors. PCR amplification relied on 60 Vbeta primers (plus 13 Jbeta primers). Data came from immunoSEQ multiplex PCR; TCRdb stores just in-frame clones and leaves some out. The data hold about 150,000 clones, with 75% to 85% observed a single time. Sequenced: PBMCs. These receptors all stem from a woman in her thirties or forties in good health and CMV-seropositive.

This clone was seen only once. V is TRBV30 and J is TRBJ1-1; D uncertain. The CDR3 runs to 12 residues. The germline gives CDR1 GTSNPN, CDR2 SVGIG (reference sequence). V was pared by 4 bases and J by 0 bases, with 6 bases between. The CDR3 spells CAWIPMNTEAFF. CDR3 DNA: TGTGCCTGGATTCCAATGAACACTGAAGCTTTCTTT.

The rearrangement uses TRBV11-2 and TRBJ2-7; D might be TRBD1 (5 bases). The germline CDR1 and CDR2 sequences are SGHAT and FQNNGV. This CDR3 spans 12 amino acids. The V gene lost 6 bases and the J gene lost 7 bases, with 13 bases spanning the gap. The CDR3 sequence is CASSSRVREQYF. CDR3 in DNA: TGTGCCAGCAGTTCCAGGGTTAGGGAGCAGTACTTC. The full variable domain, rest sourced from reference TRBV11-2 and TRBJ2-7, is EAGVAQSPRYKIIEKRQSVAFWCNPISGHATLYWYQQILGQGPKLLIQFQNNGVVDDSQLPKDRFSAERLKGVDSTLKIQPAKLEDSAVYLCASSSRVREQYFGPGTRLTVT.

CDR3 sequence (DNA): TGTGCCAGCAGTCGGGATTACGTCGAGCAGTACTTC. Amino acids: CASSRDYVEQYF. The chain uses TRBV6-5 and TRBJ2-5, with D perhaps matching TRBD2 (5 bases). The DNA end is more similar to TRBJ2-7, so the J call may be wrong. CDR1 is MNHEY, CDR2 SVGAGI, per germline. The CDR3 runs 12 residues.

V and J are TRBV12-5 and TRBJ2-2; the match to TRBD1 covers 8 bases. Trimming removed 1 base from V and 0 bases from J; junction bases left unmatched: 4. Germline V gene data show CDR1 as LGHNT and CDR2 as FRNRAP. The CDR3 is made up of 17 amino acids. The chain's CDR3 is CASGLAQTGANTGELFF. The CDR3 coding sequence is TGTGCTAGTGGTTTGGCCCAGACAGGGGCGAACACCGGGGAGCTGTTTTTT.

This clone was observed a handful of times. The CDR3 spells CASSSLNQGNTIYF. In DNA, the CDR3 is TGTGCCAGCAGTTCCTTGAACCAGGGAAACACCATATATTTT. The rearrangement uses TRBV6-5 and TRBJ1-3; no clear D gene. The germline V gene encodes CDR1 MNHEY and CDR2 SVGAGI. The CDR3 covers 14 residues. Trimming left V 4 bases short and J 4 bases short, with 11 bases between.

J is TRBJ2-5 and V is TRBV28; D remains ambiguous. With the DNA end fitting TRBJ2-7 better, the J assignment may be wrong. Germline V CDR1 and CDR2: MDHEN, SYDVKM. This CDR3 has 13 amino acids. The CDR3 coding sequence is TGTGCCAGCTCCCGAAGTCCCCACTACGAGCAGTACTTC. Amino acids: CASSRSPHYEQYF.

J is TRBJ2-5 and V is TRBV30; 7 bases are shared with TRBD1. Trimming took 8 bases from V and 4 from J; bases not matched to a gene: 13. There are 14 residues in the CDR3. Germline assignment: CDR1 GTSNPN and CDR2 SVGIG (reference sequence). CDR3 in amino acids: CARSGGHQRETQYF. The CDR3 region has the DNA TGTGCCAGGTCAGGGGGACATCAGCGAGAGACCCAGTACTTC.

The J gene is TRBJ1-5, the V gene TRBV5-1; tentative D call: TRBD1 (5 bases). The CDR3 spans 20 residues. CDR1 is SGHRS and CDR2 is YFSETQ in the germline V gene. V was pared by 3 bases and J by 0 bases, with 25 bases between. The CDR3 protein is CASSSQPRRQPPYSNQPQHF. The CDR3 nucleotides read TGCGCCAGCAGCTCCCAACCCAGAAGACAGCCACCTTATAGCAATCAGCCCCAGCATTTT.

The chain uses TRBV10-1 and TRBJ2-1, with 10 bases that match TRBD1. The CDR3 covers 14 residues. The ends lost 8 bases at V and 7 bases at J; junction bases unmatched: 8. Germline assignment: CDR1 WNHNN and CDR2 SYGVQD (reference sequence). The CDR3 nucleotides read TGCGCCAGCGGGACAGGGGCCGGCTTGAATGAGCAGTTCTTC. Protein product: CASGTGAGLNEQFF.

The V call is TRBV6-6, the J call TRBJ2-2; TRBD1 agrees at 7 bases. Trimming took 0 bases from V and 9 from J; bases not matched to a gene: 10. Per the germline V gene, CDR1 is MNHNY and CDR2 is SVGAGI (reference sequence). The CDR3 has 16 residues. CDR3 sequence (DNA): TGTGCCAGCAGTTACTCGGGTGGGACAGCCTCGAGGGAGCTGTTTTTT. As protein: CASSYSGGTASRELFF.

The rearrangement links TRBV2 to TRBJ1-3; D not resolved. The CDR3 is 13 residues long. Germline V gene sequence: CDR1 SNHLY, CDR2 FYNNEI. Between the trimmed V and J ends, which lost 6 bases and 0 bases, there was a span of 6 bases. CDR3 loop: CASREVSGNTIYF. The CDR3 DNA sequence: TGTGCCAGCAGGGAGGTCTCTGGAAACACCATATATTTT.

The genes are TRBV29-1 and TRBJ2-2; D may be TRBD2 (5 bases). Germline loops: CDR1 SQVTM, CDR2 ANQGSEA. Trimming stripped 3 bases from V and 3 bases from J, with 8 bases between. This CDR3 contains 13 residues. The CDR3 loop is CSVEGSDTGELFF. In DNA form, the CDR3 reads TGCAGCGTTGAGGGTAGCGACACCGGGGAGCTGTTTTTT.

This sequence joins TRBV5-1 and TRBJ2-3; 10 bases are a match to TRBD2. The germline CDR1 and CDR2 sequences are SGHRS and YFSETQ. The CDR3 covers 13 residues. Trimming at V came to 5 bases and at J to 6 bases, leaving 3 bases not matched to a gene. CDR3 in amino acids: CASREREGDTQYF. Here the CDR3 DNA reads TGCGCCAGCAGAGAGCGGGAGGGGGATACGCAGTATTTT.

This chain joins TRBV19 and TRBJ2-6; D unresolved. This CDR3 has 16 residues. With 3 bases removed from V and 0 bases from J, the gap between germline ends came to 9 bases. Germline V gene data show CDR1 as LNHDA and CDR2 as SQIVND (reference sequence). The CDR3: CASSIVGRSGANVLTF. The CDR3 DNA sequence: TGTGCCAGTAGTATCGTCGGTCGCTCTGGGGCCAACGTCCTGACTTTC.

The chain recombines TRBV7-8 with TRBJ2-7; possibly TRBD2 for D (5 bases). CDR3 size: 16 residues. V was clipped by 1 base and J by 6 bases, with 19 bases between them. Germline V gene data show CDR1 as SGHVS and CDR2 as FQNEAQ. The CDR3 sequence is CASSLGTGRKASEQYF. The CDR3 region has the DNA TGTGCCAGCAGCTTAGGTACGGGAAGGAAAGCAAGCGAGCAGTACTTC.

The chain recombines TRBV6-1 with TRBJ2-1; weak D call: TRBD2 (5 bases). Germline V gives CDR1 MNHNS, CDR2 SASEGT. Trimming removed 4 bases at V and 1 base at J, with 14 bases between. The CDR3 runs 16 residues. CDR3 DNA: TGTGCCAGCAGTGGACCTGGGAAGCGGTCCTACAATGAGCAGTTCTTC. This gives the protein CASSGPGKRSYNEQFF.

CDR3 residues: CASSLRGGSGANVLTF. The CDR3 nucleotides read TGTGCCAGCAGCTTAAGGGGGGGCTCCGGGGCCAACGTCCTGACTTTC. This chain links TRBV7-3 with TRBJ2-6; TRBD2 is a possible D gene (7 bases). The CDR3 sequence is 16 residues long. Trimming cost V 1 base and J 4 bases, with 11 bases left between them. Germline V gene lookup returns CDR1 SGHTA and CDR2 FQGTGA.

As DNA, the CDR3 is TGCAGCGTTGAAGATCGACTCTACGAGCAGTACTTC. Amino acids: CSVEDRLYEQYF. The chain joins TRBV29-1 to TRBJ2-7; D call uncertain. The CDR3 has 12 residues. With 0 bases removed from V and 3 bases from J, the gap between germline ends came to 6 bases. Germline assignment: CDR1 SQVTM and CDR2 ANQGSEA.

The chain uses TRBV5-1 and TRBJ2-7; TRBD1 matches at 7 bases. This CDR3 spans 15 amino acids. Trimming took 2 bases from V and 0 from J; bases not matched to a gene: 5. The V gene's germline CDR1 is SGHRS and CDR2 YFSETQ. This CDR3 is CASSFTGVSSYEQYF. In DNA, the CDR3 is TGCGCCAGCAGCTTCACAGGGGTGTCCTCCTACGAGCAGTACTTC.

The CDR3 sequence: CASNPAGGSGEQYF. The CDR3 bases are TGCGCCAGCAACCCAGCGGGAGGGTCAGGCGAGCAGTACTTC. J is TRBJ2-7 and V is TRBV5-1, with TRBD2 matching 10 bases. CDR1 is SGHRS and CDR2 is YFSETQ in the germline V gene. The CDR3 has 14 residues. The ends lost 6 bases at V and 6 bases at J; junction bases unmatched: 9.

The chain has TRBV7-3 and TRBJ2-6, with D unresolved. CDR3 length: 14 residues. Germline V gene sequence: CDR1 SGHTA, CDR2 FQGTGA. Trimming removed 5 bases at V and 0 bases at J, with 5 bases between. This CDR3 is CASSVGSGANVLTF. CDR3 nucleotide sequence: TGTGCCAGCAGCGTCGGCTCTGGGGCCAACGTCCTGACTTTC.

CDR3 bases: TGTGCCAGCTCACCACGGGGTAAGGAGGGCAATCAGCCCCAGCATTTT. It codes for CASSPRGKEGNQPQHF. The rearrangement links TRBV18 to TRBJ1-5, with D unclear. Germline CDR1 reads KGHSH; CDR2 reads LQKENI. V gave up 1 base and J gave up 2 bases, with 12 bases separating them. This CDR3 comprises 16 residues. Full variable domain (rest looked up from reference TRBV18 and TRBJ1-5): NAGVMQNPRHLVRRRGQEARLRCSPMKGHSHVYWYRQLPEEGLKFMVYLQKENIIDESGMPKERFSAEFPKEGPSILRIQQVVRGDSAAYFCASSPRGKEGNQPQHFGDGTRLSIL.

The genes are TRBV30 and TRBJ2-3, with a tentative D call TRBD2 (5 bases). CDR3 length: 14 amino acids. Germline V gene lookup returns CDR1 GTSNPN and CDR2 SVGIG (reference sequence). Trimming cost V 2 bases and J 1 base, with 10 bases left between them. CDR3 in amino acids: CAWSSLGGTDTQYF. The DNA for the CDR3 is TGTGCCTGGAGTTCCCTCGGGGGCACAGATACGCAGTATTTT.

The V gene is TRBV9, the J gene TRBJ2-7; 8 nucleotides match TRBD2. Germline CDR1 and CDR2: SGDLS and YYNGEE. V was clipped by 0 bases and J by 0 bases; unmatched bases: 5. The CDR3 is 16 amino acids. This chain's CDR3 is CASSVGPSGSSYEQYF. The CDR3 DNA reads TGTGCCAGCAGCGTAGGGCCTAGCGGGTCCTCCTACGAGCAGTACTTC.

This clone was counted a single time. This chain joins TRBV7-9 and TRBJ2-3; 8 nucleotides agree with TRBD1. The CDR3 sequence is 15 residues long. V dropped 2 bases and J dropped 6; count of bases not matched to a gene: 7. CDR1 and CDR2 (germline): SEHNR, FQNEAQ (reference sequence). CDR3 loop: CASSLTQGAGDTQYF. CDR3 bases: TGTGCCAGCAGCTTAACTCAGGGGGCGGGGGATACGCAGTATTTT.